Shown below are 27 T cell receptor beta chains from a single sample sequenced in a study of blood T cells in healthy people across ages. Next came a second PCR, run for about 6 to 11 cycles, which used a sample-barcoded 5' primer along with a J-beta primer mix. A single record per CDR3 protein comes from TCRdb applying MiXCR to the 5' RACE reads. The table lists a few hundred thousand distinct CDR3 sequences, about 26% of them singletons. The source material was blood. The receptors here all came from a woman in her 70s in good health.

This clonotype was seen only a few times. The rearrangement uses TRBV7-2 and TRBJ2-2; 7 nucleotides align to TRBD2. CDR1 SGHTA and CDR2 FQGNSA come from the germline V gene. This CDR3 contains 15 residues. The V gene end was trimmed by 4 bases and the J gene end by 3 bases; junction bases not matched to a gene: 5. Here the CDR3 DNA reads TGTGCCAGCAGCTGGGGGGGGTCTCACACCGGGGAGCTGTTTTTT. Protein product: CASSWGGSHTGELFF.

J is TRBJ2-3 and V is TRBV16, with D maybe TRBD2 (5 bases). This CDR3 is 16 amino acids long. Germline V CDR1 and CDR2: KGHSY, FQNENV. The V and J ends lost 4 bases and 1 base respectively, with 15 bases between them. The DNA of the CDR3 is TGTGCCAGCAGCCCGGCCGAGGCGGGTGGCACAGATACGCAGTATTTT. Its protein product is CASSPAEAGGTDTQYF.

The V gene is TRBV7-2, the J gene TRBJ2-1; 11 bases match TRBD2. This CDR3 is built from 16 residues. After removal of 1 base from V and 8 bases from J, the junction contained 7 bases not matched to a gene. Per the germline V gene, CDR1 is SGHTA and CDR2 is FQGNSA. The CDR3, as DNA: TGTGCCAGCAGCTTAGTTCCGGGGGGACTAGCGGATGAGCAGTTCTTC. As protein: CASSLVPGGLADEQFF. Using reference TRBV7-2 and TRBJ2-1 for the parts outside the CDR3, the full variable domain is GAGVSQSPSNKVTEKGKDVELRCDPISGHTALYWYRQSLGQGLEFLIYFQGNSAPDKSGLPSDRFSAERTGGSVSTLTIQRTQQEDSAVYLCASSLVPGGLADEQFFGPGTRLTVL.

This clonotype was found once. This chain links TRBV29-1 with TRBJ2-5; a possible D gene is TRBD2 (6 bases). This CDR3 is 12 amino acids long. Germline CDR1 reads SQVTM; CDR2 reads ANQGSEA. V lost 8 bases and J 2 bases, leaving 12 bases between the germline ends. CDR3 protein: CSQLGGQETQYF. Here the CDR3 DNA reads TGCAGCCAGCTGGGGGGACAAGAGACCCAGTACTTC.

The chain uses TRBV6-5 and TRBJ2-7; 14 bases align to TRBD2. Germline loops: CDR1 MNHEY, CDR2 SVGAGI. This CDR3 region has 16 residues. The V gene end was trimmed by 2 bases and the J gene end by 7 bases; junction bases not matched to a gene: 7. In DNA form, the CDR3 reads TGTGCCAGCAGTTACGGCGTTGGACTAGCGGGGGGAGAGCAGTACTTC. Its translation: CASSYGVGLAGGEQYF.

A few counts support this clonotype. This rearrangement joins TRBV5-6 to TRBJ2-5; 8 bases fit TRBD1. The J call may be in error: the DNA end matches TRBJ2-1 better. This CDR3 is built from 17 residues. Germline CDR1 reads SGHDT; CDR2 reads YYEEEE. CDR3 coding DNA: TGTGCCAGCAGCTTCCAAGTTGGACAGGGAATATTCAATGAGCAGTTCTTC. Residues: CASSFQVGQGIFNEQFF.

The genes are TRBV15 and TRBJ2-3, with 7 bases lining up with TRBD1. J was trimmed by 1 base and V by 5 bases; bases with no gene match: 15. The CDR3 totals 18 residues. CDR1 LNHNV and CDR2 YYDKDF come from the germline V gene (reference sequence). The CDR3 coding sequence is TGTGCCACCAGCTCAGCTTGGGACAGACCCACTGGCACAGATACGCAGTATTTT. Translated, it gives CATSSAWDRPTGTDTQYF. The variable domain in full, completed from reference TRBV15 and TRBJ2-3, reads DAMVIQNPRYQVTQFGKPVTLSCSQTLNHNVMYWYQQKSSQAPKLLFHYYDKDFNNEADTPDNFQSRRPNTSFCFLDIRSPGLGDTAMYLCATSSAWDRPTGTDTQYFGPGTRLTVL.

As for this clonotype: Relative to the germline gene, one junction end is altered; a read error may explain this. The CDR3: CAWSVAGSQEAQYF. DNA for the CDR3: TGTGCCTGGAGTGTAGCTGGGTCACAAGAGGCCCAGTACTTC. The chain joins TRBV30 to TRBJ2-5; D unresolved. CDR1 GTSNPN and CDR2 SVGIG come from the germline V gene (reference sequence). The CDR3 extends over 14 amino acids.

The V and J genes are TRBV7-9 and TRBJ2-3; possible D gene TRBD1, 6 bases. Germline V gene sequence: CDR1 SEHNR, CDR2 FQNEAQ (reference sequence). V was pared by 5 bases and J by 6 bases, with 6 bases between. This CDR3 comprises 11 residues. CDR3 coding DNA: TGTGCCAGCAGCAGGGGGGATACGCAGTATTTT. Protein product: CASSRGDTQYF.

This chain links TRBV6-1 with TRBJ2-3; tentative D call: TRBD2 (7 bases). The CDR3 contains 15 residues. Germline CDR1 reads MNHNS; CDR2 reads SASEGT. Deletions cut 5 bases from V and 4 bases from J, with 16 bases between. This CDR3 is CASSPPGGRADTQYF. The CDR3 nucleotides are TGTGCCAGCAGTCCCCCGGGGGGCCGGGCAGATACGCAGTATTTT.

The sample holds a few counts of this clonotype. This rearrangement joins TRBV20-1 to TRBJ2-1; TRBD2 aligns across 10 bases. This CDR3 region has 15 residues. The germline gives CDR1 DFQATT, CDR2 SNEGSKA (reference sequence). Unmatched junction bases numbered 5, after V lost 2 bases and J lost 4 bases. Written as DNA, the CDR3 is TGCAGTGCTAGAAGCGGGGGGGCGGAATACAATGAGCAGTTCTTC. The encoded protein is CSARSGGAEYNEQFF.

The genes are TRBV9 and TRBJ1-2; 7 nucleotides agree with TRBD1. From germline, CDR1 is SGDLS and CDR2 YYNGEE. The CDR3 has 14 residues. The trim removed 6 bases at V and 0 bases at J, leaving 5 bases unmatched. The CDR3 is CASNVGTANYGYTF. CDR3 nucleotide sequence: TGTGCCAGCAACGTGGGGACAGCTAACTATGGCTACACCTTC.

The sample holds a few counts of this clonotype. The rearrangement uses TRBV7-2 and TRBJ2-5; 7 positions match TRBD2. After removal of 5 bases from V and 4 bases from J, the junction contained 7 bases not matched to a gene. The CDR3 spans 14 residues. Per the germline V gene, CDR1 is SGHTA and CDR2 is FQGNSA. The CDR3 sequence: CASSRAGRSETQYF. The DNA for the CDR3 is TGTGCCAGCAGCCGAGCGGGGAGGTCAGAGACCCAGTACTTC.

This clonotype turned up a few times. The rearrangement uses TRBV6-1 and TRBJ2-6; no clear D gene. V dropped 6 bases and J dropped 0 bases, with 12 bases sitting between them. CDR1 is MNHNS and CDR2 is SASEGT in the germline V gene. This CDR3 spans 16 amino acids. The CDR3 spells CASRPERYSGANVLTF. The CDR3 DNA sequence: TGTGCCAGCAGACCCGAAAGATACTCTGGGGCCAACGTCCTGACTTTC.

The chain carries TRBV12-5 and TRBJ2-1, with 14 positions matching TRBD2. Losses at the gene ends were 0 bases for V and 8 bases for J; bases not matched to a gene: 9. The CDR3 is 18 residues long. CDR1 is LGHNT and CDR2 is FRNRAP in the germline V gene. The CDR3 spells CASGLVLGLAGDKDEQFF. The CDR3, as DNA: TGTGCTAGTGGTTTGGTACTGGGACTAGCGGGGGACAAGGATGAGCAGTTCTTC.

The V gene is TRBV29-1, the J gene TRBJ1-1, with D unclear. This CDR3 region has 12 residues. Per the germline V gene, CDR1 is SQVTM and CDR2 is ANQGSEA. Between the trimmed V and J ends, which lost 8 bases and 0 bases, there was a span of 10 bases. CDR3 in amino acids: CSSLGMNTEAFF. The CDR3, as DNA: TGCAGCTCCCTCGGCATGAACACTGAAGCTTTCTTT.

The chain carries TRBV29-1 and TRBJ2-1; 11 nucleotides align to TRBD2. Per the germline V gene, CDR1 is SQVTM and CDR2 is ANQGSEA. The CDR3 has 15 residues. V lost 6 bases and J lost 2; bases outside the gene matches: 6. CDR3 residues: CSVGTGLAAYNEQFF. The CDR3 bases are TGCAGCGTAGGAACGGGACTAGCGGCCTACAATGAGCAGTTCTTC.

This clonotype appeared a few times. This chain uses TRBV27 with TRBJ1-3; 8 bases fit TRBD1. Germline trimming cut 7 bases from V and 0 bases from J; bases unmatched to any gene: 5. The CDR3 has 15 amino acids. Per germline, CDR1 MNHEY and CDR2 SMNVEV (reference sequence). Here the CDR3 DNA reads TGTGCCAGCATGGTTCAGGGGGCCTCTGGAAACACCATATATTTT. Translated, it gives CASMVQGASGNTIYF.

This clonotype was found a few times. The chain is built from TRBV10-3 and TRBJ2-1; D is unresolved. TRBJ2-7 explains the end of the DNA better; the J call may be wrong. The CDR3 sequence is 16 residues long. The V gene's germline CDR1 is ENHRY and CDR2 SYGVKD. The CDR3: CAISESISVGKREQYF. The CDR3 DNA reads TGTGCCATCAGTGAGTCCATTTCGGTGGGGAAAAGGGAGCAGTACTTC.

The CDR3 protein is CASSSYRGHLFF. Here the CDR3 DNA reads TGTGCCAGCAGCAGTTACAGGGGGCATTTATTTTTT. The chain links TRBV7-2 to TRBJ1-4; TRBD1 matches at 9 bases. J gave up 17 bases and V 5 bases, and 9 bases lay outside the gene matches. Germline V gives CDR1 SGHTA, CDR2 FQGNSA. This CDR3 is built from 12 residues.

The chain employs TRBV9 and TRBJ2-1; 8 bases map to TRBD1. The ends lost 0 bases at V and 5 bases at J; junction bases unmatched: 7. The CDR3 covers 16 residues. Germline values: CDR1 SGDLS, CDR2 YYNGEE. The CDR3 loop reads CASSVGGTGEHNEQFF. Written as DNA, the CDR3 is TGTGCCAGCAGCGTAGGGGGGACAGGTGAACACAATGAGCAGTTCTTC.

This clonotype was counted a few times. The V call is TRBV7-9, the J call TRBJ2-1; possible D gene TRBD1, 5 bases. Germline V lookup: CDR1 SEHNR, CDR2 FQNEAQ (reference sequence). CDR3 length: 15 amino acids. With 1 base removed from V and 4 bases from J, the gap between germline ends came to 11 bases. The CDR3 sequence: CASSLERSGYNEQFF. As DNA, the CDR3 is TGTGCCAGCAGCTTAGAACGCTCAGGGTACAATGAGCAGTTCTTC.

V and J are TRBV11-1 and TRBJ2-5; unclear D gene. Trimming shortened V by 3 bases and J by 7 bases, and 12 bases separated the two germline ends. Per germline, CDR1 SGHAT and CDR2 FQDESV (reference sequence). This CDR3 contains 13 residues. CDR3 protein: CASSFGSGVTQYF. The CDR3 nucleotides read TGTGCCAGCAGCTTCGGCAGTGGTGTGACCCAGTACTTC.

The sample holds a few counts of this clonotype. One end of the junction does not line up with germline, which may come from a read error. This chain connects TRBV12-3 or TRBV12-4 to TRBJ2-7, with D perhaps TRBD2 (5 bases). This CDR3 comprises 17 residues. The chain's CDR3 is CASSLRRSQATSYKQYF. In DNA form, the CDR3 reads TGTGCCAGCAGTTTGAGGAGGAGCCAGGCCACCAGCTACAAGCAGTACTTC.

The rearrangement joins TRBV5-1 to TRBJ2-1; 9 bases align to TRBD2. The CDR3 runs to 14 residues. Germline V gene lookup returns CDR1 SGHRS and CDR2 YFSETQ. V shed 6 bases and J 0 bases; nucleotides not matched to a gene: 1. The CDR3 region has the DNA TGCGCCAGCAAGCGGGGGGACTCCTACAATGAGCAGTTCTTC. Amino acids: CASKRGDSYNEQFF.

J is TRBJ1-2 and V is TRBV7-8; D might be TRBD1 (5 bases). The germline CDR1 and CDR2 sequences are SGHVS and FQNEAQ. The CDR3 covers 13 residues. Trimming shortened V by 4 bases and J by 6 bases, and 12 bases separated the two germline ends. The CDR3 region is CASSYRDGHGYTF. The CDR3 DNA follows: TGTGCCAGCAGCTACCGGGACGGACATGGCTACACCTTC.

The chain employs TRBV11-2 and TRBJ2-3; 7 bases map to TRBD2. The V and J ends lost 1 base and 3 bases, in that order; junction bases with no gene match: 13. This CDR3 is 18 amino acids long. Germline CDR1 is SGHAT and CDR2 is FQNNGV. The CDR3 is CASSLVPTSKLITDTQYF. Written as DNA, the CDR3 is TGTGCCAGCAGCTTAGTACCGACTAGCAAGTTAATTACAGATACGCAGTATTTT.